Below are 2 T cell receptor beta chains sequenced from a single sample in a study of Ad26.COV2.S vaccination and SARS-CoV-2 variants. Only in-frame clones appear in the TCRdb table, and some are missing; sequencing was by immunoSEQ multiplex PCR. The data contain about 250,000 clones, roughly 85% of them seen just once; the ten biggest clones take up just under 3%. Treatment described: 15 to 20 received Ad26.COV2.S at low or high dose, single or two shots; a few received placebo; per-sample allocation not given. Day 63 after the first injection of vaccine or placebo was the sampling time. The sequencing used peripheral blood, collected in a trial of Ad26.COV2.S vaccine versus placebo. The receptors originated from a person aged 18-60 years who received the Ad26.COV2.S COVID-19 vaccine or a placebo.

The rearrangement links TRBV11-2 to TRBJ2-5, with D possibly TRBD1 on 6 matching bases. V was trimmed by 3 bases and J by 2 bases, leaving 10 bases between them. Germline assignment: CDR1 SGHAT and CDR2 FQNNGV. The CDR3 length is 14 residues. The CDR3 loop reads CASSFQQGQETQYF. DNA for the CDR3: TGTGCCAGCAGCTTCCAACAGGGTCAAGAGACCCAGTACTTC.

J is TRBJ2-3 and V is TRBV5-1; TRBD2 agrees at 15 bases. The J segment lost 10 bases and the V segment lost 4 bases, leaving 10 bases of the junction unmatched. Germline V gene data show CDR1 as SGHRS and CDR2 as YFSETQ. The CDR3 has 16 amino acids. CDR3 nucleotide sequence: TGCGCCAGCAGCCCCGGGACTAGCGGGAGGTTGGGAGCGCAGTATTTT. Its translation is CASSPGTSGRLGAQYF.